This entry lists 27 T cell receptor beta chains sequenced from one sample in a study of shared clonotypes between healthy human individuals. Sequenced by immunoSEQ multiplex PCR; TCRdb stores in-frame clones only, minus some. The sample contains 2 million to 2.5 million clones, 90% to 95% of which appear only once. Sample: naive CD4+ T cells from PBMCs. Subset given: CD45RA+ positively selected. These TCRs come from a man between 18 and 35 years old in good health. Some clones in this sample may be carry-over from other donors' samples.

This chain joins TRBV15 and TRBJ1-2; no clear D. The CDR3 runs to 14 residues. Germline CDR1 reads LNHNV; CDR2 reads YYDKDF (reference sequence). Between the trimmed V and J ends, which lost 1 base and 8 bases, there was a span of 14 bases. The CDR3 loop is CATSRGYETHGYTF. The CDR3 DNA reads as TGTGCCACCAGCAGAGGATATGAAACCCACGGCTACACCTTC.

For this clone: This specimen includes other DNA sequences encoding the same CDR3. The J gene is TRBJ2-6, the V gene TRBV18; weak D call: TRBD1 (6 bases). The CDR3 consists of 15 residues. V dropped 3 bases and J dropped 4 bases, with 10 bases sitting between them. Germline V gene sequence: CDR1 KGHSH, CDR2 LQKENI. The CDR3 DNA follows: TGTGCCAGCTCACCCACAGGGACAGGGGCCAACGTCCTGACTTTC. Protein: CASSPTGTGANVLTF.

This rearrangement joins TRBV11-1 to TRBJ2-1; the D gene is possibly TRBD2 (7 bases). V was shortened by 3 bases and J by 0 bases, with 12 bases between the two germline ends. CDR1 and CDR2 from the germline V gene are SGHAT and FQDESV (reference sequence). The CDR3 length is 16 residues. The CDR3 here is CASSFRGGSSYNEQFF. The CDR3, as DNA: TGTGCCAGCAGCTTTCGCGGGGGCAGCTCCTACAATGAGCAGTTCTTC. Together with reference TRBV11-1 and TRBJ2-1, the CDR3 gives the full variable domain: EAEVAQSPRYKITEKSQAVAFWCDPISGHATLYWYRQILGQGPELLVQFQDESVVDDSQLPKDRFSAERLKGVDSTLKIQPAELGDSAMYLCASSFRGGSSYNEQFFGPGTRLTVL.

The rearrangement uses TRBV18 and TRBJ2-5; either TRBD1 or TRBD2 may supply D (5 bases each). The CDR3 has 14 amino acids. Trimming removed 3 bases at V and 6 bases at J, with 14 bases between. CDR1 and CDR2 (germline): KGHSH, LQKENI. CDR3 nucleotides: TGTGCCAGCTCACCCCGGGACCCCCCGAAGACCCAGTACTTC. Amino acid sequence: CASSPRDPPKTQYF.

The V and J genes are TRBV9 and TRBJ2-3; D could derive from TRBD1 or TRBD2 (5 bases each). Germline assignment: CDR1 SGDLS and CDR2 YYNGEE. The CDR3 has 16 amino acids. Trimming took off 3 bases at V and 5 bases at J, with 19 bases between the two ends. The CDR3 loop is CASSETPGTYGDTQYF. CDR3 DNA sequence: TGTGCCAGCAGCGAAACCCCCGGGACCTATGGAGATACGCAGTATTTT.

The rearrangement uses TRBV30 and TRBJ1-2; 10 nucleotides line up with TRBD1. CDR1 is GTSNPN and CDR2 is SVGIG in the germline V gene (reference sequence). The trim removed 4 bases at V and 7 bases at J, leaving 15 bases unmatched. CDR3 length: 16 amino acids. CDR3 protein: CAWTYPGGQGSSGYTF. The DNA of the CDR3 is TGTGCCTGGACCTACCCTGGGGGACAGGGGTCTAGTGGCTACACCTTC.

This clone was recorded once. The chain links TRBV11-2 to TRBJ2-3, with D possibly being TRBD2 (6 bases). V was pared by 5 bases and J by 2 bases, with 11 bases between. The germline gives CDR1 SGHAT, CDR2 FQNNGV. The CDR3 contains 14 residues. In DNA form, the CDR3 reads TGTGCCAGCAGCGCCCGGCGGGACACAGATACGCAGTATTTT. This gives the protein CASSARRDTDTQYF.

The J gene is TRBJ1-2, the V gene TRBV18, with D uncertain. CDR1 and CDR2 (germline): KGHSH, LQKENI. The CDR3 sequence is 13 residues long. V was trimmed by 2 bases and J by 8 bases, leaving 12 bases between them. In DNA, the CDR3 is TGTGCCAGCTCACCATTAAGGGCTCTCGGCTACACCTTC. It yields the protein CASSPLRALGYTF.

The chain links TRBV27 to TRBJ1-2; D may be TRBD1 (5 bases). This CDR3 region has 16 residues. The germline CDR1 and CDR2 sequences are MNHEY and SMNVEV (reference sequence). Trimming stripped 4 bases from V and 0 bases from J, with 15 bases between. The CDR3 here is CASSSSGRAANYGYTF. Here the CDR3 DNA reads TGTGCCAGCAGTTCAAGCGGCAGGGCCGCTAACTATGGCTACACCTTC.

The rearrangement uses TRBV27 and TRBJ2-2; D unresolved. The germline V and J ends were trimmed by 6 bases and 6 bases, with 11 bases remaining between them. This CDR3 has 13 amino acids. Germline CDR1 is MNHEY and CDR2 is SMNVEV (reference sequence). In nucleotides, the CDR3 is TGTGCCAGCAGCCCATTTCCACCCGGGGAGCTGTTTTTT. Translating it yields CASSPFPPGELFF.

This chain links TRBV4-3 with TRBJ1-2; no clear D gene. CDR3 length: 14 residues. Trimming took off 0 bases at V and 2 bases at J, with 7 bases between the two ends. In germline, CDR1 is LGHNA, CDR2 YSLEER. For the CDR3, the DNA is TGCGCCAGCAGCCAAGATCAACTAAACTATGGCTACACCTTC. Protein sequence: CASSQDQLNYGYTF.

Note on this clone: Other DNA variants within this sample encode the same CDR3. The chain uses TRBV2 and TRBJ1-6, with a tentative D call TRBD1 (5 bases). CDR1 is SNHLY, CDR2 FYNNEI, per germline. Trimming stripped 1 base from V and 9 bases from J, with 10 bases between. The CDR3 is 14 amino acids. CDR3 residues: CASSEGQGSSPLHF. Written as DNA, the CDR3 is TGTGCCAGCAGTGAAGGGCAGGGTAGTTCACCCCTCCACTTT.

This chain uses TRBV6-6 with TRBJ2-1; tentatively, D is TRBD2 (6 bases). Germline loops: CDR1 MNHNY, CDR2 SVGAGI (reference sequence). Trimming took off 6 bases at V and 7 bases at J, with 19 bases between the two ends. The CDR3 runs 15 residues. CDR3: CASRSFGGPGNEQFF. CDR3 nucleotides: TGTGCCAGCAGGTCATTCGGAGGGCCGGGGAATGAGCAGTTCTTC.

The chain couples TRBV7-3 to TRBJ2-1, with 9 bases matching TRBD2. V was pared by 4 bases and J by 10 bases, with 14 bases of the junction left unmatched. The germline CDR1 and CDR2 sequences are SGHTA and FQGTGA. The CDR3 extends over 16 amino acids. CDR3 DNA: TGTGCCAGCAGCTCCGCGCCCTCCCGACTAGCGGAAGAGCAGTTCTTC. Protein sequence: CASSSAPSRLAEEQFF.

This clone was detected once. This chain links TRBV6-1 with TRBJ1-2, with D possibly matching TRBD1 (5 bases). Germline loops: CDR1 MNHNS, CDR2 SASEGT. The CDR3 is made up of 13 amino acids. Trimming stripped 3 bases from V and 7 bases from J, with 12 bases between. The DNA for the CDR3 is TGTGCCAGCAGTGACTGGGACGGCCTTGGCTACACCTTC. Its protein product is CASSDWDGLGYTF.

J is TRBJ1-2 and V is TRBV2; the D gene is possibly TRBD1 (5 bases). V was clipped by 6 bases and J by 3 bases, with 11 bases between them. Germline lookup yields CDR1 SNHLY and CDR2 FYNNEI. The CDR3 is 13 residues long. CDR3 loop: CASRRDGDYGYTF. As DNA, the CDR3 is TGTGCCAGCAGGCGGGACGGAGACTATGGCTACACCTTC.

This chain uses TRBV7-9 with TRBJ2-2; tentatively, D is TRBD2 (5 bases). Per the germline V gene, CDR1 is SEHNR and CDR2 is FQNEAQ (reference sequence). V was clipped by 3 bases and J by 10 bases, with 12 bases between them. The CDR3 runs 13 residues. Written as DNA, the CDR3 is TGTGCCAGCAGCTTTACATCACGGGAGGAGCTGTTTTTT. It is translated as CASSFTSREELFF.

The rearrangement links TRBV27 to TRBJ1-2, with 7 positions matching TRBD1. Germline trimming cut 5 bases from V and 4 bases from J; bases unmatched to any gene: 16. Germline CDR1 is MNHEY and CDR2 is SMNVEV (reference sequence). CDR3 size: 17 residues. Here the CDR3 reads CASSPHPWTGDGYGYTF. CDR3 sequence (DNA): TGTGCCAGCAGTCCGCACCCGTGGACAGGAGACGGCTATGGCTACACCTTC.

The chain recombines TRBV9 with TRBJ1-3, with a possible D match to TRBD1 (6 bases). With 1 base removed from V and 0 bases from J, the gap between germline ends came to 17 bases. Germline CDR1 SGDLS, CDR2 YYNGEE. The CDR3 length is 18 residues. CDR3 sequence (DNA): TGTGCCAGCAGCGTATCAACAGGGCCTAGATTCTCTGGAAACACCATATATTTT. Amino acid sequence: CASSVSTGPRFSGNTIYF.

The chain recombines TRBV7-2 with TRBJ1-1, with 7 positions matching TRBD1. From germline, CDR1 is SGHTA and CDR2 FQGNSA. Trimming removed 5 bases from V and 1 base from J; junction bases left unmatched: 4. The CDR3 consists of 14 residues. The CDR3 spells CASSKGQRNTEAFF. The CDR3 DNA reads TGTGCCAGCAGCAAGGGACAGAGGAACACTGAAGCTTTCTTT.

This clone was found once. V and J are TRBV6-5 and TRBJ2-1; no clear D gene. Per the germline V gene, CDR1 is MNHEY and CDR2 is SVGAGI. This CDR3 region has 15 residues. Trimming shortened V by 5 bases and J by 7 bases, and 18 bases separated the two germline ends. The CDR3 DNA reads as TGTGCCAGCAGTAGAGGATCCTCTGTTCGGAATGAGCAGTTCTTC. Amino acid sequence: CASSRGSSVRNEQFF.

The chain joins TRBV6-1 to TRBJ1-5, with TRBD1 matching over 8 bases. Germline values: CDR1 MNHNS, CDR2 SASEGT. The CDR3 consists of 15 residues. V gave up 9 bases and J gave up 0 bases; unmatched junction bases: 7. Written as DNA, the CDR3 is TGTGCCAGGGACAGGGCTCGGGGTAGCAATCAGCCCCAGCATTTT. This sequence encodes CARDRARGSNQPQHF.

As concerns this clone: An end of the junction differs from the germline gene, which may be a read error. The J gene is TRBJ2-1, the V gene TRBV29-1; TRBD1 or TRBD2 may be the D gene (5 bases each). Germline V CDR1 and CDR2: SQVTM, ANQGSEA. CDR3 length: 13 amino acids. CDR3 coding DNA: TGCAGCGGTGAAACCGGGGCTGACAATGAGCAGTTCTTC. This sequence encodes CSGETGADNEQFF.

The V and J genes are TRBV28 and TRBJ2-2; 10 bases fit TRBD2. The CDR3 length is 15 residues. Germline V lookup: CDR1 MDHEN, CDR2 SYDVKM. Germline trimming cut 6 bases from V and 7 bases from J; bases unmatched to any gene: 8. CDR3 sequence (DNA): TGTGCCAGCAGCCAAAGCGGGAGGGTGATCGGGGAGCTGTTTTTT. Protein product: CASSQSGRVIGELFF.

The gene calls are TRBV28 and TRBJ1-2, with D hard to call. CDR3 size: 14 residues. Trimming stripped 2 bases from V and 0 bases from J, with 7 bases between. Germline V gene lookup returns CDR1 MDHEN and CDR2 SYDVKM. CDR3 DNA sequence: TGTGCCAGCAGTTTAACACAAGCTAACTATGGCTACACCTTC. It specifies CASSLTQANYGYTF.

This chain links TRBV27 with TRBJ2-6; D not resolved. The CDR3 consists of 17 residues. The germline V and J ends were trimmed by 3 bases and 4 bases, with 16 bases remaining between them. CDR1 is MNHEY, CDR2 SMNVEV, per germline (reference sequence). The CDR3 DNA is TGTGCCAGCAGTTTTCGACAAAGGGTAGCCGGGGCCAACGTCCTGACTTTC. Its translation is CASSFRQRVAGANVLTF.

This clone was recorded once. In DNA, the CDR3 is TGTGCCAGCAGTTTTACCCGGCGGGTCGAGCAGTTCTTC. The encoded protein is CASSFTRRVEQFF. The chain has TRBV6-5 and TRBJ2-1; weak D call: TRBD2 (5 bases). Germline assignment: CDR1 MNHEY and CDR2 SVGAGI. This CDR3 is 13 amino acids long. Trimming removed 4 bases from V and 10 bases from J, with 14 bases in between.